These 11 T cell receptor beta chains share one sample of origin, sequenced in a study of T-cell reconstitution after alpha-beta-depleted transplantation in children. The authors prepared the TCRbeta library with unique molecular identifiers. A single record per CDR3 protein comes from TCRdb applying MiXCR to the PCR reads. The table has about 540,000 distinct CDR3 sequences, roughly 18% seen once. The sequencing used PBMCs from the stem cell graft donor, collected from the stem cell graft. Every receptor here comes from a human donor who donated a stem cell graft to a child with acute lymphoblastic leukemia.

This clonotype was observed a handful of times. V usage is TRBV5-6 and J usage is TRBJ2-1, with TRBD1 as a possible D gene (6 bases). The germline V gene has CDR1 SGHDT and CDR2 YYEEEE. The CDR3 runs to 15 residues. Deletions cut 2 bases from V and 4 bases from J, with 13 bases between. The CDR3 sequence is CASSFSGVGYNEQFF. DNA of the CDR3: TGTGCCAGCAGCTTCTCAGGGGTCGGTTACAATGAGCAGTTCTTC.

The chain has TRBV20-1 and TRBJ2-1; 7 nucleotides agree with TRBD2. The CDR3 is made up of 13 amino acids. V was clipped by 5 bases and J by 4 bases; unmatched bases: 5. CDR1 is DFQATT, CDR2 SNEGSKA, per germline (reference sequence). The CDR3 is CSAVAGAYNEQFF. The CDR3 DNA follows: TGCAGTGCTGTCGCGGGAGCATACAATGAGCAGTTCTTC.

The chain employs TRBV29-1 and TRBJ1-2, with 11 nucleotides matching TRBD1. The CDR3 has 14 amino acids. Germline V CDR1 and CDR2: SQVTM, ANQGSEA. V trimming: 6 bases; J trimming: 4 bases; junction bases outside the gene matches: 7. The CDR3 sequence: CSVGTGTGGYGYTF. In DNA form, the CDR3 reads TGCAGCGTAGGAACCGGGACAGGGGGCTATGGCTACACCTTC. The complete variable domain, with remaining parts taken from reference TRBV29-1 and TRBJ1-2, reads SAVISQKPSRDICQRGTSLTIQCQVDSQVTMMFWYRQQPGQSLTLIATANQGSEATYESGFVIDKFPISRPNLTFSTLTVSNMSPEDSSIYLCSVGTGTGGYGYTFGSGTRLTVV.

This clonotype was seen at least ten times. The chain joins TRBV7-3 to TRBJ2-1, with 9 bases identical to TRBD2. The CDR3 extends over 16 amino acids. V shed 1 base, J shed 7 bases, and the junction held 8 bases outside the gene matches. Germline V gives CDR1 SGHTA, CDR2 FQGTGA. CDR3 sequence (DNA): TGTGCCAGCAGCTTAATGGCTAGCGGGATAGTAAATGAGCAGTTCTTC. Encoded protein: CASSLMASGIVNEQFF.

This chain connects TRBV6-1 to TRBJ1-2, with a tentative D call TRBD1 (6 bases). The CDR3 covers 13 residues. Trimming left V 5 bases short and J 7 bases short, with 14 bases between. The germline gives CDR1 MNHNS, CDR2 SASEGT. The CDR3, as DNA: TGTGCCAGCAGTCCTCTCGCGGGGGCTGGCTACACCTTC. This gives the protein CASSPLAGAGYTF.

This clonotype was detected only a few times. The V call is TRBV2, the J call TRBJ2-1; 10 positions agree with TRBD2. The germline gives CDR1 SNHLY, CDR2 FYNNEI. The CDR3 is made up of 19 amino acids. V gave up 2 bases and J gave up 4 bases; unmatched junction bases: 14. The CDR3 loop reads CASSELRTSGLKAYNEQFF. The CDR3 DNA reads as TGTGCCAGCAGTGAATTGCGGACTAGCGGTTTAAAGGCATACAATGAGCAGTTCTTC.

The gene calls are TRBV5-6 and TRBJ2-1; 8 nucleotides agree with TRBD1. Germline CDR1 and CDR2: SGHDT and YYEEEE. With V trimmed by 2 bases and J by 7 bases, 14 bases remained unmatched. This CDR3 comprises 17 residues. The CDR3 reads CASSFPRDRRVQNEQFF. In DNA, the CDR3 is TGTGCCAGCAGCTTCCCCAGGGACAGGCGGGTCCAGAATGAGCAGTTCTTC.

The rearrangement joins TRBV6-2 or TRBV6-3 to TRBJ2-7; D gene uncertain. This CDR3 has 13 residues. V lost 4 bases and J 3 bases, leaving 10 bases between the germline ends. In germline, CDR1 is MNHEY, CDR2 SVGEGT. The DNA for the CDR3 is TGTGCCAGCAGTTCTGAACAGTACTACGAGCAGTACTTC. This gives the protein CASSSEQYYEQYF.

The chain carries TRBV12-3 or TRBV12-4 and TRBJ2-3; TRBD2 might be the D (6 bases). Trimming pared 3 bases from V and 6 bases from J, leaving 19 bases between. This CDR3 is 16 amino acids long. CDR3 nucleotide sequence: TGTGCCAGCAGTTTCGGCCGGACTACCCTAGGCGATACGCAGTATTTT. It yields the protein CASSFGRTTLGDTQYF.

The sample holds a few counts of this clonotype. The chain combines TRBV5-1 with TRBJ2-1; D is undetermined. This CDR3 is built from 15 residues. The V and J ends lost 1 base and 6 bases respectively, with 14 bases between them. In germline, CDR1 is SGHRS, CDR2 YFSETQ. This CDR3 is CASSLLSVRGNEQFF. In DNA form, the CDR3 reads TGCGCCAGCAGCTTGCTGTCCGTCCGAGGCAATGAGCAGTTCTTC.

This clonotype appeared a few times. The CDR3 nucleotides read TGTGCCAGCAGCTTGGGCAGGGTGAACTATGGCTACACCTTC. Protein sequence: CASSLGRVNYGYTF. J is TRBJ1-2 and V is TRBV5-6, with a tentative D call TRBD1 (5 bases). CDR3 size: 14 residues. Germline CDR1 and CDR2: SGHDT and YYEEEE. The V end was cut by 0 bases, the J end by 2 bases, with 8 bases between.